The 2 T cell receptor beta chains presented below share a single source sample, sequenced in a study of cytomegalovirus exposure and HLA in healthy donors. Vbeta (60) and Jbeta (13) primers were used in the PCR. Some clones are missing from TCRdb's copy, which holds only in-frame ones; the method was immunoSEQ multiplex PCR. The sample lists about 180,000 clones, around 75% occurring once. Sequencing was performed on PBMCs. The receptors derive from a male donor in good health and CMV-seronegative.

The gene calls are TRBV11-2 and TRBJ2-3, with 11 bases identical to TRBD2. From germline, CDR1 is SGHAT and CDR2 FQNNGV. J was trimmed by 14 bases and V by 5 bases; bases with no gene match: 12. This CDR3 is 14 amino acids long. The CDR3 DNA reads TGTGCCAGCAGCCCCCGACTAGCGGGGAGCCCTCGGTATTTT. It specifies CASSPRLAGSPRYF.

The chain carries TRBV28 and TRBJ2-1; 7 positions match TRBD2. This CDR3 has 16 amino acids. From germline, CDR1 is MDHEN and CDR2 SYDVKM. V shed 5 bases and J 3 bases; nucleotides not matched to a gene: 10. Written as DNA, the CDR3 is TGTGCCAGCAGTCCCCTAGATCAGCGGGGCTACAATGAGCAGTTCTTC. Translating gives CASSPLDQRGYNEQFF.